This T cell receptor (beta chain) is drawn from a study of CD8+ T cells in alopecia areata. Study results and caveats: Persistence of many expanded lesional clones was seen in scalp and blood during tofacitinib. It was less clear whether patients shared TCRs than it was in mice, possibly because of HLA. Lesional scalp, notably in alopecia totalis/universalis, had clonality above that of normal scalp.

Treatment given: oral pan-JAK inhibitor, 5-10 mg twice daily. This CDR3 spans 13 amino acids. Germline V CDR1 and CDR2: SQVTM, ANQGSEA. The sequencing template was cDNA reverse transcribed from extracted RNA. Assay used: immunoSEQ multiplex PCR; TCRdb lists only in-frame clones, some missing. The sample shows some 220,000 clones, about 50% of them seen only once. With respect to this clone: Its antigen is still unknown. Within the sample, other DNA sequences also encode this same CDR3.

The chain recombines TRBV29-1 with TRBJ2-3; possibly TRBD2 for D (6 bases). The sequencing used CD4+ T cells sorted from blood, collected at week 4, from a patient treated with tofacitinib. The sequence was obtained from a human donor with alopecia areata. CDR3 protein: CSVRGRSTDTQYF. CDR3 DNA sequence: TGCAGTGTTCGGGGGAGAAGCACAGATACGCAGTATTTT.